This TCR beta chain is from a study of cytomegalovirus exposure and HLA in healthy donors. About the research overall: Among the 350 to 500 donors who were genotyped, about 84% fell in the genetic ancestry cluster that is associated with self-reported Caucasian donors.

This CDR3 contains 12 residues. V was pared by 6 bases and J by 2 bases, with 8 bases between. Germline-derived CDR1 and CDR2 are MGHDK and SYGVNS. This clone has just a few counts. What it binds is not known. Vbeta (60) and Jbeta (13) primers were used in the PCR. This table comes from immunoSEQ multiplex PCR, and its TCRdb copy is limited to in-frame clones, with some not included. The profile shows 160,000 or so clones, 55% to 75% of them singletons. Study-level results: Later analysis reportedly placed an Asian-associated ancestry cluster below the roughly 690-donor mean in N-insertions. TCR beta V- and J-gene trimming, according to a later analysis, was linked to a missense DCLRE1C variant.

Donors showed nominal health when sampled, although they likely had unrecorded immune exposures. The chain carries TRBV25-1 and TRBJ2-7; maybe TRBD1 (5 bases). The sequence was obtained from a human donor in good health. Sequencing was done on a sample of PBMCs. In DNA, the CDR3 is TGTGCCAGCAGGACAGCGACCTACGAGCAGTACTTC. Its translation is CASRTATYEQYF.